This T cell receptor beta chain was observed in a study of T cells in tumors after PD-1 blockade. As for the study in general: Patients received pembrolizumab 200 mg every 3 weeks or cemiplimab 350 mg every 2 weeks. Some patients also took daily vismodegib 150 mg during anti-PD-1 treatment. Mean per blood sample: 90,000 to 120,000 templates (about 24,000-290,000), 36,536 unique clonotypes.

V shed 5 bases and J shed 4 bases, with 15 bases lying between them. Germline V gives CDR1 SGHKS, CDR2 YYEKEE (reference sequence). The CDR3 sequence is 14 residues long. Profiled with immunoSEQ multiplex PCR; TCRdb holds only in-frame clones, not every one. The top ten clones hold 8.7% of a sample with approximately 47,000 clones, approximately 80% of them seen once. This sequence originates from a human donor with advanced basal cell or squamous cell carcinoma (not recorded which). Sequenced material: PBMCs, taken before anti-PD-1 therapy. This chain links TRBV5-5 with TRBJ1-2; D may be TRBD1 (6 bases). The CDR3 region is CASSPQGGGYGYTF. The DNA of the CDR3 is TGTGCCAGCAGTCCACAGGGAGGAGGCTATGGCTACACCTTC.